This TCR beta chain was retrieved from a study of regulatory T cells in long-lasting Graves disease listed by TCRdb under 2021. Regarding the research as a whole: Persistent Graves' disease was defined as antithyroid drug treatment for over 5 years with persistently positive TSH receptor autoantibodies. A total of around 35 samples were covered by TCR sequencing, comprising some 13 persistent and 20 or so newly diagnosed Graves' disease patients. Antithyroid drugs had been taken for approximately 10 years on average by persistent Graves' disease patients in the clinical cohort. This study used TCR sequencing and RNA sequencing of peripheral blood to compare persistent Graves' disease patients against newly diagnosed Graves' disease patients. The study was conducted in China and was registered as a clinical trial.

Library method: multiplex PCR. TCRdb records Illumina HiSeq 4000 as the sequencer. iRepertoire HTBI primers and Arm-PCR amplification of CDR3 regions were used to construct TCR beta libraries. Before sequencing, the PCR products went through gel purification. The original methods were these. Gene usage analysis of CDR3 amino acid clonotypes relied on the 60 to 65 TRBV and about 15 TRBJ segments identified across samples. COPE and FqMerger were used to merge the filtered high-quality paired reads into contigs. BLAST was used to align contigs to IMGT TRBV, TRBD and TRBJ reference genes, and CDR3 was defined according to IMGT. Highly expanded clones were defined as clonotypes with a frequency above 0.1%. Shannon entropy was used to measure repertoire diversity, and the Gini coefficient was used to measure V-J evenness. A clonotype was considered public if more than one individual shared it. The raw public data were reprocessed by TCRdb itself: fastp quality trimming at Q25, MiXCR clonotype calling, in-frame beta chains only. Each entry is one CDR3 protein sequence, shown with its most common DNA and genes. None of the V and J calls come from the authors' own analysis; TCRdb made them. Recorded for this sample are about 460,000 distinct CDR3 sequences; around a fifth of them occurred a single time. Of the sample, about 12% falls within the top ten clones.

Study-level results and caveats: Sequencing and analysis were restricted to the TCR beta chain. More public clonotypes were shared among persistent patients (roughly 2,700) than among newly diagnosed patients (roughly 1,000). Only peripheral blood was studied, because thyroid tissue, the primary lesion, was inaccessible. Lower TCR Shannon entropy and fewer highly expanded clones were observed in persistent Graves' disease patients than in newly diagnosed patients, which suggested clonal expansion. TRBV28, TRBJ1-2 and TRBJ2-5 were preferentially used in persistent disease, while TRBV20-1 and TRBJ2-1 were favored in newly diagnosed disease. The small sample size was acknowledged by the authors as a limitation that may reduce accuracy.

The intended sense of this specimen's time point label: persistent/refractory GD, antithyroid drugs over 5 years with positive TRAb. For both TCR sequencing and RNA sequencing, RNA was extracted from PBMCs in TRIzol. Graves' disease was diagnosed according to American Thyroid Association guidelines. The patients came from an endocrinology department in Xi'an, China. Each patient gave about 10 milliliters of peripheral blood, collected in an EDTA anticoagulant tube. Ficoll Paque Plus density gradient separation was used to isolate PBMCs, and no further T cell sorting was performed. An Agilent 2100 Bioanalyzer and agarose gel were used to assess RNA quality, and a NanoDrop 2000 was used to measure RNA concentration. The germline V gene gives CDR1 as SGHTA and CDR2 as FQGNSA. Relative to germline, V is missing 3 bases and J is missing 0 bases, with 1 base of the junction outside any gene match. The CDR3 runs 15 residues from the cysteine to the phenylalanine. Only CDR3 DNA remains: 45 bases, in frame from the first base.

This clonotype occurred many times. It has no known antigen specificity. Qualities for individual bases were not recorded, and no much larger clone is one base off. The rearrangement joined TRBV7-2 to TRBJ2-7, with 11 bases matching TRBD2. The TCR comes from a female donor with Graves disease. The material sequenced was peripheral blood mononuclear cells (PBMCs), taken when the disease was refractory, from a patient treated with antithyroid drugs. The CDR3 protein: CASSFSGGDSYEQYF. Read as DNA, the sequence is TGTGCCAGCAGCTTTAGCGGGGGGGACTCCTACGAGCAGTACTTC.